Each of the 7 T cell receptor beta chains below was sequenced from the same sample in a study of Siglec-9 on CD8 T cells in melanoma. Libraries were prepared by immunoSEQ multiplex PCR; TCRdb keeps only in-frame clonotypes and omits some of them. The sample lists around 35,000 clones; 65% to 85% were seen once. The sequenced sample was Siglec-9- CD8+ T cells sorted from blood. The receptors were sampled from a human donor in good health.

This CDR3 reads CASTYGGGGNTIYF. DNA for the CDR3: TGTGCCAGCACCTACGGGGGTGGTGGAAACACCATATATTTT. The gene calls are TRBV25-1 and TRBJ1-3; D is possibly TRBD1 (5 bases). Germline V lookup: CDR1 MGHDK, CDR2 SYGVNS. The V and J ends lost 7 bases and 3 bases respectively, with 13 bases between them. The CDR3 consists of 14 residues. The complete variable domain, with remaining parts taken from reference TRBV25-1 and TRBJ1-3, reads EADIYQTPRYLVIGTGKKITLECSQTMGHDKMYWYQQDPGMELHLIHYSYGVNSTEKGDLSSESTVSRIRTEHFPLTLESARPSHTSQYLCASTYGGGGNTIYFGEGSWLTVV.

This rearrangement joins TRBV11-3 to TRBJ2-1; 8 nucleotides line up with TRBD2. The J segment lost 5 bases and the V segment lost 5 bases, leaving 8 bases of the junction unmatched. From germline, CDR1 is SGHNT and CDR2 YENEEA. The CDR3 covers 15 residues. The CDR3 DNA follows: TGTGCCAGCAGCCCCCGACTAGCGCACAACAATGAGCAGTTCTTC. As protein: CASSPRLAHNNEQFF.

A few counts support this clone. The chain combines TRBV28 with TRBJ2-5, with D possibly being TRBD2 (7 bases). CDR1 and CDR2 (germline): MDHEN, SYDVKM. The CDR3 is 14 amino acids. The V and J ends lost 2 bases and 5 bases respectively, with 12 bases between them. In DNA form, the CDR3 reads TGTGCCAGCAGTTTAGAGGGGGGAGGGGAGACCCAGTACTTC. This codes for CASSLEGGGETQYF.

The chain has TRBV27 and TRBJ2-2; 10 bases line up with TRBD2. This CDR3 has 15 amino acids. The germline CDR1 and CDR2 sequences are MNHEY and SMNVEV (reference sequence). The J segment lost 6 bases and the V segment lost 3 bases, leaving 4 bases of the junction unmatched. CDR3 region: CASSLRLAGPGELFF. CDR3 bases: TGTGCCAGCAGTTTGCGACTAGCGGGCCCCGGGGAGCTGTTTTTT.

The rearrangement links TRBV5-6 to TRBJ2-7; D unclear. The CDR3 totals 15 residues. With 0 bases removed from V and 0 bases from J, the gap between germline ends came to 10 bases. The germline V gene encodes CDR1 SGHDT and CDR2 YYEEEE. The CDR3 nucleotides read TGTGCCAGCAGCTTGGGCAGGTTAAGCTCCTACGAGCAGTACTTC. Its translation is CASSLGRLSSYEQYF.

The chain joins TRBV27 to TRBJ2-7; TRBD2 matches at 8 bases. CDR3 length: 15 residues. The ends lost 0 bases at V and 5 bases at J; junction bases unmatched: 6. Germline V gene lookup returns CDR1 MNHEY and CDR2 SMNVEV (reference sequence). The CDR3: CASSLSPGGLDEQYF. The CDR3 DNA reads TGTGCCAGCAGTTTATCGCCGGGAGGGTTAGACGAGCAGTACTTC.

The chain uses TRBV19 and TRBJ2-3; D is possibly TRBD2 (6 bases). Germline V gene data show CDR1 as LNHDA and CDR2 as SQIVND (reference sequence). CDR3 length: 15 residues. V was shortened by 1 base and J by 4 bases, with 12 bases between the two germline ends. The CDR3 nucleotides are TGTGCCAGTAGTATAGGGAGCGGGTGGGCAGATACGCAGTATTTT. Translation gives CASSIGSGWADTQYF.